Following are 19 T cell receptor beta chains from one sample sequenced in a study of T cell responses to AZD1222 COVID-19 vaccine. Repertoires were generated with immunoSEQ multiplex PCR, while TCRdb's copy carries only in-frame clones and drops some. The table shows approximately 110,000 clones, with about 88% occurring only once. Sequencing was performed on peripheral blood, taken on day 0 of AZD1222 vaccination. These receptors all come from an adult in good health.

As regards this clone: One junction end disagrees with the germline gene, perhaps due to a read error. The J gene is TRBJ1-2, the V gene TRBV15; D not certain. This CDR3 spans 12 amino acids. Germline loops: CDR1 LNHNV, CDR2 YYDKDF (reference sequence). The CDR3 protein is CATSRDNNGYTF. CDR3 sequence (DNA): TGTGCCACCAGCAGAGATAACAATGGCTACACCTTC.

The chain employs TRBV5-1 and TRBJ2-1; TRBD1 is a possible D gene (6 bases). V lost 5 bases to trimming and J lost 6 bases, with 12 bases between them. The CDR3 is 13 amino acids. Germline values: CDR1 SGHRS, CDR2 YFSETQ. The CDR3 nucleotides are TGCGCCAGCAGACAGGGAGAAGGCAATGAGCAGTTCTTC. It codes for CASRQGEGNEQFF.

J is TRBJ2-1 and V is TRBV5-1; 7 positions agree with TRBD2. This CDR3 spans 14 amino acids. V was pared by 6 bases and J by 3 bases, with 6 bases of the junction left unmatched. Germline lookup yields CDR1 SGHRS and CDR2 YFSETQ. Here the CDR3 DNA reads TGCGCCAGCATCCCCGGGGAGGGCTACAATGAGCAGTTCTTC. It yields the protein CASIPGEGYNEQFF.

Here the CDR3 reads CASSRLAGPTDTQYF. CDR3 sequence (DNA): TGTGCCAGCAGTCGGTTAGCGGGCCCCACAGATACGCAGTATTTT. This sequence joins TRBV3-1 (or the pseudogene TRBV3-2) and TRBJ2-3; 7 nucleotides match TRBD2. Per germline, CDR1 LGHDT and CDR2 YNNKEL (reference sequence). The trim removed 6 bases at V and 2 bases at J, leaving 8 bases unmatched. There are 15 residues in the CDR3.

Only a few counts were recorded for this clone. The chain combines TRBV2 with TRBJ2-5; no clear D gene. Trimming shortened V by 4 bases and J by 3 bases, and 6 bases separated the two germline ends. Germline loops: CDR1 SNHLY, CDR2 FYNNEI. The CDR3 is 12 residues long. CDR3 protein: CASSVQKETQYF. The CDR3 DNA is TGTGCCAGCAGTGTCCAGAAAGAGACCCAGTACTTC.

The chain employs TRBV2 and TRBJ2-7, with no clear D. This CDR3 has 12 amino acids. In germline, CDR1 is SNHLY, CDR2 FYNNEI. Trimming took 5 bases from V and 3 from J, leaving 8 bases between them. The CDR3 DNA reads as TGTGCCAGCAGTAGGGTCGTCTACGAGCAGTACTTC. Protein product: CASSRVVYEQYF.

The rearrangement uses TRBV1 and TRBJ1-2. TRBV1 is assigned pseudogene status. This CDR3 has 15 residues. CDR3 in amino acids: CTSSQDPAREFGYTF. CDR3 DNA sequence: TGCACCAGCAGCCAAGATCCGGCCAGGGAGTTTGGCTACACCTTC.

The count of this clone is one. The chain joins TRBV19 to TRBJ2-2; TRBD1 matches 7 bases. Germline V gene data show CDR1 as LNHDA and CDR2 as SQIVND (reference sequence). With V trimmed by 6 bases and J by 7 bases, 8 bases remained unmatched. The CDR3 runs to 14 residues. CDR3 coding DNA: TGTGCCAGTAGAAGACAGGGTATGGGCGGGGAGCTGTTTTTT. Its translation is CASRRQGMGGELFF.

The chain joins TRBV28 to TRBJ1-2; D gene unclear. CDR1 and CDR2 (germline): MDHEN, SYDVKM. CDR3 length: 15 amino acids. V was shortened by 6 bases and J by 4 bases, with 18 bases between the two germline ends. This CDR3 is CASSPDKARPYGYTF. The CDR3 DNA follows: TGTGCCAGCAGCCCTGACAAGGCCCGACCCTATGGCTACACCTTC.

The CDR3 sequence is CASSLGLAGTPSYNEQFF. CDR3 sequence (DNA): TGCGCCAGCAGCTTAGGACTAGCGGGCACCCCCTCCTACAATGAGCAGTTCTTC. The chain recombines TRBV5-1 with TRBJ2-1; TRBD2 matches at 11 bases. CDR3 size: 18 residues. The J segment lost 0 bases and the V segment lost 2 bases, leaving 7 bases of the junction unmatched. Germline CDR1 SGHRS, CDR2 YFSETQ. Complete variable domain (other parts from reference TRBV5-1 and TRBJ2-1): KAGVTQTPRYLIKTRGQQVTLSCSPISGHRSVSWYQQTPGQGLQFLFEYFSETQRNKGNFPGRFSGRQFSNSRSEMNVSTLELGDSALYLCASSLGLAGTPSYNEQFFGPGTRLTVL.

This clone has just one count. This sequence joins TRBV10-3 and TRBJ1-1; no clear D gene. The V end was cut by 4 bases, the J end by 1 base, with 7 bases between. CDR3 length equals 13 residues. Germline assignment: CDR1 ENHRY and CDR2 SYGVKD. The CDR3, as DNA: TGTGCCATCAGTGGAGGGCAGAACACTGAAGCTTTCTTT. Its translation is CAISGGQNTEAFF.

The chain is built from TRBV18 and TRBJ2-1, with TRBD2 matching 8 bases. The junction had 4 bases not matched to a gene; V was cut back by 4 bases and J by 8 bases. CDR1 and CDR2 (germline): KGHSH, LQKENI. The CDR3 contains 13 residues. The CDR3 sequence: CASSRGSGDEQFF. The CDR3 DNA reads TGTGCCAGCTCACGGGGTAGCGGGGATGAGCAGTTCTTC.

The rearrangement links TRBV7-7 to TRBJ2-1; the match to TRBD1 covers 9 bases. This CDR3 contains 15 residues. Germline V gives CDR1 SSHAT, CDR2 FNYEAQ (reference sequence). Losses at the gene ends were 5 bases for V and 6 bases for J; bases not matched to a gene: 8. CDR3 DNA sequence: TGTGCCAGCAGCGTCTCCGGGACAGGGCCCAATGAGCAGTTCTTC. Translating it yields CASSVSGTGPNEQFF. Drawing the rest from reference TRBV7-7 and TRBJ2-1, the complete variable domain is GAGVSQSPRYKVTKRGQDVTLRCDPISSHATLYWYQQALGQGPEFLTYFNYEAQPDKSGLPSDRFSAERPEGSISTLTIQRTEQRDSAMYRCASSVSGTGPNEQFFGPGTRLTVL.

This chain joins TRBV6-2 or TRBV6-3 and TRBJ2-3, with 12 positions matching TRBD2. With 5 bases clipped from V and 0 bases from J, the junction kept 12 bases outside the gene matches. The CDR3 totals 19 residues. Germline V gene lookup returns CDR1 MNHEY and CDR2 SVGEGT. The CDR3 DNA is TGTGCCAGCAGTACGGCCCAGCTAGCGGGAGGGACTAGCACAGATACGCAGTATTTT. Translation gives CASSTAQLAGGTSTDTQYF.

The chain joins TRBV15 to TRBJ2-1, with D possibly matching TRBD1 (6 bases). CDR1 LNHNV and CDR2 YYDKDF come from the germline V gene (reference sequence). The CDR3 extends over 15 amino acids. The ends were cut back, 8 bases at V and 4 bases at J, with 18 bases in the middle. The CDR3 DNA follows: TGTGCCACCCGCTGGTCTTTGGGGGCATACAATGAGCAGTTCTTC. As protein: CATRWSLGAYNEQFF.

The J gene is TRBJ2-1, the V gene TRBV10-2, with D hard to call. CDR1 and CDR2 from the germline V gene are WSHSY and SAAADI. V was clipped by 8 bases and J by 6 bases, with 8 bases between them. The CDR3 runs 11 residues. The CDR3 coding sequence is TGCGCCAGCCGTAGGGCCAATGAGCAGTTCTTC. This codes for CASRRANEQFF.

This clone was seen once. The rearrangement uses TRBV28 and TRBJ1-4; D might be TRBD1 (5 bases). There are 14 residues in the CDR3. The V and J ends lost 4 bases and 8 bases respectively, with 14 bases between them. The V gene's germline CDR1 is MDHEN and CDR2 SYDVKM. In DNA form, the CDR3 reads TGTGCCAGCAGTTCCACCGGGACTGACGAAAAACTGTTTTTT. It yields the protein CASSSTGTDEKLFF.

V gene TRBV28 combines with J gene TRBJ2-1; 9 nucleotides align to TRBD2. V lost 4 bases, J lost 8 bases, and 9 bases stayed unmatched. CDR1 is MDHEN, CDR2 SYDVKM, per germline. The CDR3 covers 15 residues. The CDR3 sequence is CASSWASGVWDEQFF. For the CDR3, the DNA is TGTGCCAGCAGTTGGGCTAGCGGGGTCTGGGATGAGCAGTTCTTC.

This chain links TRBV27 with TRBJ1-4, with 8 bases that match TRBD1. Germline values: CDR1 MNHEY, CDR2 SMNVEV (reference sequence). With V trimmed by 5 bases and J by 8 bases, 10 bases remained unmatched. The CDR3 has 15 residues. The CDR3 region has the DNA TGTGCCAGCAGTCTCTTCACAGGGGGACGGGAAAAACTGTTTTTT. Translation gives CASSLFTGGREKLFF. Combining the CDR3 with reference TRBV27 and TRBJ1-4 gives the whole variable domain EAQVTQNPRYLITVTGKKLTVTCSQNMNHEYMSWYRQDPGLGLRQIYYSMNVEVTDKGDVPEGYKVSRKEKRNFPLILESPSPNQTSLYFCASSLFTGGREKLFFGSGTQLSVL.